This TCR beta chain was observed in a study of radiation and T cells in renal cell carcinoma. This CDR3 contains 13 residues. Germline CDR1 reads SGHTA; CDR2 reads FQGNSA. V lost 0 bases to trimming and J lost 7 bases, with 7 bases between them. Here immunoSEQ multiplex PCR was the method, and the copy in TCRdb shows in-frame clones only, minus some. The sample carries approximately 18,000 clones, just over 60% recorded once. Documented treatment: 15 Gy SBRT to primary tumor, nephrectomy 4 weeks later. The sample in question was tumor tissue, obtained from a patient whose treatment included radiotherapy and nephrectomy. The source is a woman in her 70s with renal cell carcinoma. J is TRBJ2-1 and V is TRBV7-2; D is uncertain. The CDR3: CASSLALENEQFF. Here the CDR3 DNA reads TGTGCCAGCAGCTTAGCGCTAGAGAATGAGCAGTTCTTC.